This T cell receptor (beta chain) was sequenced during a study of CD8 T cells in Susac syndrome. Multiple sclerosis controls were treatment-naive patients with stable or active relapsing-remitting disease. While CD8+ and CD4+ T cells were isolated negatively, TEMRA cells were enriched by FACS. A quantity of roughly 0.5 to 1 ug RNA underwent reverse transcription using random hexamers. Amplification of the TCR beta CDR3 was carried out by immunoSEQ multiplex PCR, which spanned a total of 54 Vbeta and 13 Jbeta segments. Each CDR3 protein is one row after TCRdb ran MiXCR on the immunoSEQ multiplex PCR reads. The sample records some 200,000 distinct CDR3 sequences, about 96% being singletons. This clonotype has just a few counts. The sequencing sample was made of CD4+ T cells from PBMCs. This clonotype originated in a human donor with multiple sclerosis.

In DNA, the CDR3 is TGTGCCAGCAGTTTGATTGCCGGGGAGCTGTTTTTT. It codes for CASSLIAGELFF. The chain employs TRBV6-5 and TRBJ2-2, with no clear D. This CDR3 contains 12 residues. With 4 bases removed from V and 6 bases from J, the gap between germline ends came to 6 bases. Germline lookup yields CDR1 MNHEY and CDR2 SVGAGI.